A single sample is the source of the 24 T cell receptor beta chains below, sequenced in a study of T cell responses to AZD1222 COVID-19 vaccine. Some clones are missing from TCRdb's copy, which holds only in-frame ones; the method was immunoSEQ multiplex PCR. Of over 150,000 clones listed, over 80% were seen once; the top ten hold under 7.5%. The sequencing here drew on peripheral blood, taken on day 0 of AZD1222 vaccination. The receptors shown here come from an adult in good health.

The rearrangement joins TRBV11-1 to TRBJ2-7; TRBD1 aligns across 9 bases. The junction had 4 bases not matched to a gene; V was cut back by 4 bases and J by 3 bases. Germline CDR1 is SGHAT and CDR2 is FQDESV (reference sequence). The CDR3 totals 14 residues. CDR3 sequence: CASSSGTGNYEQYF. The CDR3 coding sequence is TGTGCCAGCAGCTCCGGGACAGGGAACTACGAGCAGTACTTC.

V gene TRBV7-9 combines with J gene TRBJ1-5; TRBD1 might be the D (5 bases). The CDR3 sequence is 14 residues long. V shed 4 bases and J shed 6 bases, with 13 bases lying between them. Germline V gives CDR1 SEHNR, CDR2 FQNEAQ (reference sequence). DNA for the CDR3: TGTGCCAGCAGCTCCACGACGACAGTTCAGCCCCAGCATTTT. Translation: CASSSTTTVQPQHF. The variable domain in full, completed from reference TRBV7-9 and TRBJ1-5, reads DTGVSQNPRHKITKRGQNVTFRCDPISEHNRLYWYRQTLGQGPEFLTYFQNEAQLEKSRLLSDRFSAERPKGSFSTLEIQRTEQGDSAMYLCASSSTTTVQPQHFGDGTRLSIL.

The table lists this clone with a few counts. This chain connects TRBV10-3 to TRBJ1-4; 7 bases line up with TRBD1. CDR3 length: 14 amino acids. Germline V gene data show CDR1 as ENHRY and CDR2 as SYGVKD. After removal of 4 bases from V and 4 bases from J, the junction contained 3 bases not matched to a gene. The CDR3: CAISGDRNNEKLFF. In DNA, the CDR3 is TGTGCCATCAGTGGGGACAGAAATAATGAAAAACTGTTTTTT.

The V gene is TRBV3-1 (or the pseudogene TRBV3-2), the J gene TRBJ2-2; the D gene could be TRBD1 or TRBD2 (6 bases each). CDR1 and CDR2 (germline): LGHDT, YNNKEL (reference sequence). This CDR3 contains 20 residues. V was clipped by 6 bases and J by 1 base, with 27 bases between them. The CDR3, as DNA: TGTGCCAGCAGGGCGCAGGGGTTTGCGGGGAGTCCATTGAACACCGGGGAGCTGTTTTTT. Translation gives CASRAQGFAGSPLNTGELFF.

The V and J genes are TRBV9 and TRBJ2-3; 8 bases fit TRBD2. Unmatched junction bases numbered 7, after V lost 2 bases and J lost 5 bases. This CDR3 region has 15 residues. Germline loops: CDR1 SGDLS, CDR2 YYNGEE. The CDR3 DNA follows: TGTGCCAGCAGCGTTTCGGCGGGGGGACGAGATACGCAGTATTTT. Its translation: CASSVSAGGRDTQYF.

The chain is built from TRBV11-2 and TRBJ2-6, with a weak D call TRBD1 (8 bases). Trimming took 5 bases from V and 2 from J, leaving 16 bases between them. The CDR3 is 17 residues long. Germline V gene sequence: CDR1 SGHAT, CDR2 FQNNGV. The CDR3 is CASSPWTGRAGANVLTF. CDR3 DNA: TGTGCCAGCAGCCCTTGGACAGGGAGGGCTGGGGCCAACGTCCTGACTTTC.

This chain joins TRBV10-3 and TRBJ1-6, with D perhaps matching TRBD1 (5 bases). This CDR3 has 15 amino acids. Trimming took off 6 bases at V and 5 bases at J, with 14 bases between the two ends. The V gene's germline CDR1 is ENHRY and CDR2 SYGVKD. CDR3 sequence reads: CAIRGGDFHNSPLHF. The CDR3 DNA sequence: TGTGCCATCAGGGGGGGTGATTTTCATAATTCACCCCTCCACTTT.

The CDR3 DNA sequence: TGTGCCAGCGGTAGACAGGGGAAGGCAGATACGCAGTATTTT. Amino acids: CASGRQGKADTQYF. This chain joins TRBV6-5 and TRBJ2-3; TRBD1 aligns across 8 bases. The trim removed 8 bases at V and 4 bases at J, leaving 8 bases unmatched. Germline-derived CDR1 and CDR2 are MNHEY and SVGAGI. The CDR3 is made up of 14 amino acids.

The V gene is TRBV18, the J gene TRBJ1-2; TRBD1 matches at 12 bases. Germline values: CDR1 KGHSH, CDR2 LQKENI. The CDR3 totals 19 residues. Trimming removed 1 base from V and 2 bases from J; junction bases left unmatched: 11. CDR3 nucleotide sequence: TGTGCCAGCTCACCACGCCAACTCCGGGACAGGGGGCAGAACTATGGCTACACCTTC. Protein sequence: CASSPRQLRDRGQNYGYTF.

The J gene is TRBJ1-4, the V gene TRBV7-9; 9 bases fit TRBD1. The CDR3 consists of 16 residues. Trimming removed 2 bases from V and 8 bases from J; junction bases left unmatched: 9. CDR1 SEHNR and CDR2 FQNEAQ come from the germline V gene (reference sequence). This CDR3 reads CASSLKSGQGQEKLFF. The CDR3 DNA sequence: TGTGCCAGCAGCTTAAAATCGGGACAGGGTCAGGAAAAACTGTTTTTT.

This clone was counted a few times. This rearrangement joins TRBV6-5 to TRBJ1-2, with 7 bases lining up with TRBD1. CDR3 length: 15 residues. Germline CDR1 reads MNHEY; CDR2 reads SVGAGI. V lost 4 bases and J lost 2; bases outside the gene matches: 7. CDR3 nucleotide sequence: TGTGCCAGCAGTTCCCAGGGGGGCGGAAACTATGGCTACACCTTC. This encodes CASSSQGGGNYGYTF.

This rearrangement joins TRBV11-2 to TRBJ2-3; weak D call: TRBD2 (6 bases). Trimming cost V 7 bases and J 4 bases, with 21 bases left between them. This CDR3 contains 16 residues. Germline V lookup: CDR1 SGHAT, CDR2 FQNNGV. The CDR3 nucleotides read TGTGCCAGCATCCCTGGGGGGAGAGCGGTACCAGATACGCAGTATTTT. Encoded protein: CASIPGGRAVPDTQYF.

The chain employs TRBV28 and TRBJ2-1, with 10 nucleotides matching TRBD2. After removal of 2 bases from V and 3 bases from J, the junction contained 1 base not matched to a gene. CDR3 length equals 15 residues. CDR1 and CDR2 from the germline V gene are MDHEN and SYDVKM. This chain's CDR3 is CASSLGLADYNEQFF. CDR3 DNA sequence: TGTGCCAGCAGTTTAGGACTAGCGGACTACAATGAGCAGTTCTTC.

The chain joins TRBV28 to TRBJ2-7; D possibly corresponds to TRBD2 (5 bases). The ends were cut back, 7 bases at V and 2 bases at J, with 12 bases in the middle. Germline CDR1 reads MDHEN; CDR2 reads SYDVKM. The CDR3 is 13 amino acids. DNA for the CDR3: TGTGCCAGCAAGTTTAGGGAGACCTACGAGCAGTACTTC. It is translated as CASKFRETYEQYF.

V and J are TRBV19 and TRBJ2-2, with D possibly matching TRBD2 (6 bases). Deletions cut 3 bases from V and 7 bases from J, with 12 bases between. This CDR3 comprises 14 residues. Germline CDR1 reads LNHDA; CDR2 reads SQIVND (reference sequence). CDR3 sequence (DNA): TGTGCCAGTAGTATTATAGCGGAGGGCGGGGAGCTGTTTTTT. Amino acids: CASSIIAEGGELFF.

The rearrangement uses TRBV4-3 and TRBJ2-1; D is undetermined. This CDR3 has 15 residues. CDR1 and CDR2 from the germline V gene are LGHNA and YSLEER. Trimming pared 1 base from V and 4 bases from J, leaving 11 bases between. CDR3 bases: TGCGCCAGCAGCCAAGTTGCGGCCCTGTACAATGAGCAGTTCTTC. Protein product: CASSQVAALYNEQFF.

The rearrangement uses TRBV4-1 and TRBJ1-4; no clear D gene. V was trimmed by 1 base and J by 8 bases, leaving 17 bases between them. This CDR3 contains 16 residues. Per the germline V gene, CDR1 is MGHRA and CDR2 is YSYEKL. In nucleotides, the CDR3 is TGCGCCAGCAGCCAAGCCGCGGCCAGCAGTCGAGAAAAACTGTTTTTT. Translating it yields CASSQAAASSREKLFF.

V usage is TRBV19 and J usage is TRBJ1-5; TRBD1 matches 9 bases. J was trimmed by 2 bases and V by 7 bases; bases with no gene match: 12. CDR1 LNHDA and CDR2 SQIVND come from the germline V gene (reference sequence). CDR3 length equals 17 residues. This chain's CDR3 is CASTNLGGQGRNQPQHF. CDR3 bases: TGTGCCAGTACTAACCTAGGGGGACAGGGTCGCAATCAGCCCCAGCATTTT.

V and J are TRBV7-9 and TRBJ2-5; maybe TRBD1 (6 bases). There are 14 residues in the CDR3. Germline loops: CDR1 SEHNR, CDR2 FQNEAQ (reference sequence). With 2 bases removed from V and 5 bases from J, the gap between germline ends came to 12 bases. The CDR3 sequence is CASSLSGVGETQYF. The CDR3 DNA reads as TGTGCCAGCAGCTTATCAGGGGTTGGGGAGACCCAGTACTTC.

The chain is built from TRBV28 and TRBJ1-6, with 8 bases aligning to TRBD1. The junction had 10 bases not matched to a gene; V was cut back by 7 bases and J by 8 bases. Germline V lookup: CDR1 MDHEN, CDR2 SYDVKM. This CDR3 region has 15 residues. The CDR3 reads CASIEGQGNDSPLHF. The CDR3 nucleotides read TGTGCCAGCATTGAAGGACAGGGAAACGATTCACCCCTCCACTTT.

This clone has only one observation. J is TRBJ2-2 and V is TRBV6-5; D might be TRBD2 (5 bases). The CDR3 contains 15 residues. In germline, CDR1 is MNHEY, CDR2 SVGAGI. Trimming pared 6 bases from V and 5 bases from J, leaving 16 bases between. The CDR3 spells CASSDGLAGTGELFF. In DNA, the CDR3 is TGTGCCAGCAGCGACGGGCTAGCCGGGACCGGGGAGCTGTTTTTT.

This chain joins TRBV14 and TRBJ2-7; D is uncertain. The germline V gene encodes CDR1 SGHDN and CDR2 FVKESK. The ends were cut back, 3 bases at V and 4 bases at J, with 4 bases in the middle. This CDR3 has 11 amino acids. The CDR3 DNA follows: TGTGCCAGCAGCCAGGATTACGAGCAGTACTTC. This sequence encodes CASSQDYEQYF.

V usage is TRBV6-5 and J usage is TRBJ2-1; the D call may be TRBD1 or TRBD2 (5 bases each). The CDR3 length is 13 residues. Germline V gene lookup returns CDR1 MNHEY and CDR2 SVGAGI. The V and J ends lost 8 bases and 8 bases respectively, with 16 bases between them. The CDR3 protein is CASPGRRVHEQFF. CDR3 sequence (DNA): TGTGCCAGCCCGGGACGGAGAGTCCATGAGCAGTTCTTC.

The chain recombines TRBV28 with TRBJ2-3; 13 bases match TRBD2. Per germline, CDR1 MDHEN and CDR2 SYDVKM. The CDR3 has 16 residues. V lost 2 bases and J lost 8; bases outside the gene matches: 7. The CDR3 reads CASSLGPTSGRGTQYF. The CDR3 nucleotides read TGTGCCAGCAGTTTAGGCCCCACTAGCGGGAGGGGTACGCAGTATTTT. Supplemented by reference TRBV28 and TRBJ2-3, the full variable domain reads DVKVTQSSRYLVKRTGEKVFLECVQDMDHENMFWYRQDPGLGLRLIYFSYDVKMKEKGDIPEGYSVSREKKERFSLILESASTNQTSMYLCASSLGPTSGRGTQYFGPGTRLTVL.